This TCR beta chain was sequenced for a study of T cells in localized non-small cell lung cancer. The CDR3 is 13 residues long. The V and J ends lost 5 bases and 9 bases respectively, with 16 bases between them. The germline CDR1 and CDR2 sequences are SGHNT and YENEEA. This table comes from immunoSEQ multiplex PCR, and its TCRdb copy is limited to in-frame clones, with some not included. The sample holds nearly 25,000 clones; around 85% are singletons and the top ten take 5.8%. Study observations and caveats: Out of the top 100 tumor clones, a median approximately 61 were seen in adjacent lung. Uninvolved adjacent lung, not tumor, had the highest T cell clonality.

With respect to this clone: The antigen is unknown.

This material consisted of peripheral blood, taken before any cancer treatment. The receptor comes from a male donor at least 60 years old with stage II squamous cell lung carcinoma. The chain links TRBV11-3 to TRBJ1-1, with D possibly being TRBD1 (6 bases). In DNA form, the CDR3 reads TGTGCCAGCAGCCTAGGGGGAACGAGTCAAGCTTTCTTT. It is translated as CASSLGGTSQAFF.